These T cell receptor beta chains were read from a single sample in a study of blood T cells in healthy people across ages. From the 5' RACE reads, TCRdb called clonotypes with MiXCR, one entry per CDR3 protein. In the table there are fewer than 800,000 distinct CDR3 sequences, around 45% of which are singletons. Material: blood. The receptor set was obtained from a woman in her sixties in good health. CDR3s include the opening cysteine and the closing phenylalanine or tryptophan. A D gene is named only where the DNA matches it firmly. Not all rows give a size; the values are once, few, many and, for expanded clones, a class.

V gene,J gene,D gene,clone size,CDR3 DNA,CDR3 protein
TRBV29-1,TRBJ1-1,TRBD1,few,TGCAGCGCTGGACAGGGGGGACGTGAAGCTTTCTTT,CSAGQGGREAFF
TRBV4-3,TRBJ1-1,TRBD1,few,TGCGCCAGCAGCCGGGTAGGGGGCATGAACACTGAAGCTTTCTTT,CASSRVGGMNTEAFF
TRBV7-2,TRBJ2-2,-,-,TGTGCCAGCAGAAAGGCGCGTTCGGTAGAGCTGTTTTTT,CASRKARSVELFF
TRBV20-1,TRBJ1-2,TRBD1,-,TGCAGTGCTAGGATCGGGACAGGGGAAGGCTACACCTTC,CSARIGTGEGYTF
TRBV30,TRBJ1-4,-,-,TGTGCCTGGAGTTGGTCCAGTAGAAATGAAAAACTGTTTTTT,CAWSWSSRNEKLFF
TRBV5-1,TRBJ2-1,TRBD2,-,TGCGCCAGCAGGGAGACTAGCGACTCCTACAATGAGCAGTTCTTC,CASRETSDSYNEQFF
TRBV20-1,TRBJ2-7,TRBD2,-,TGCAGTGCTAGACTAGCGGGAGAAGGAGGCTACGAGCAGTACTTC,CSARLAGEGGYEQYF
TRBV6-5,TRBJ2-7,-,few,TGTGCCAGCAGTTACTCGAATGGCGAGCAGTACTTC,CASSYSNGEQYF
TRBV20-1,TRBJ2-3,TRBD2,-,TGCAGTGCTAGAGTACCAGCGGGGGACACAGATACGCAGTATTTT,CSARVPAGDTDTQYF
TRBV6-5,TRBJ2-1,TRBD1,few,TGTGCCAGCAGCCCGACAGGGGGTTTCAATGAGCAGTTCTTC,CASSPTGGFNEQFF
TRBV6-2/TRBV6-3,TRBJ1-5,-,few,TGTGCCAGCAGGCAGTACTATCAGCCCCAGCATTTT,CASRQYYQPQHF
TRBV25-1,TRBJ2-5,-,-,TGTGCCAGTAGCCGAACCCGGGGACAATCACAAGAGACCCAGTACTTC,CASSRTRGQSQETQYF
TRBV4-2,TRBJ2-1,-,once,TGTGCCAGCAGCCAAGAGCTCCCCGGAGACAATGAGCAGTTCTTC,CASSQELPGDNEQFF
TRBV27,TRBJ2-1,TRBD1,-,TGTGCCAGCAGTCCAACCCCAACAGGGGTCAATGAGCAGTTCTTC,CASSPTPTGVNEQFF
TRBV24-1,TRBJ2-4,TRBD2,-,TGTGCCACCAGTGATGCCCTTGCGGGAGCGAACATTCAGTACTTC,CATSDALAGANIQYF
TRBV6-5,TRBJ2-7,TRBD1,-,TGTGCCAGCAGCCTGGGACAGGCAGACACCTACGAGCAGTACTTC,CASSLGQADTYEQYF
TRBV7-2,TRBJ2-2,TRBD2,-,TGTGCCAGCAGCTTCGGCGGGAGACGTGAGCTGTTTTTT,CASSFGGRRELFF
TRBV28,TRBJ2-7,TRBD2,few,TGTGCCAGCAGTTCCCCCCATAGCGGGGCCTACGAGCAGTACTTC,CASSSPHSGAYEQYF
TRBV7-9,TRBJ2-3,-,-,TGTGCCAGCAGCCCCCGGTGGGGCTACACAGATACGCAGTATTTT,CASSPRWGYTDTQYF
TRBV7-2,TRBJ2-5,TRBD1,-,TGTGCCAGCAGGGAACAGGGGGCGAGACGAGTCCAAGAGACCCAGTACTTC,CASREQGARRVQETQYF
TRBV11-2,TRBJ2-6,-,-,TGTGCCAGCAGCTTAATCAGCTCTGGGGCCAACGTCCTGACTTTC,CASSLISSGANVLTF
TRBV7-3,TRBJ2-2,TRBD2,-,TGTGCCAGCAGCTTAAAGATAGCGGGAACGAACACCGGGGAGCTGTTTTTT,CASSLKIAGTNTGELFF
TRBV5-1,TRBJ2-5,TRBD2,-,TGCGCCAGCAGCCCTAGCGGGTGGTACCAAGAGACCCAGTACTTC,CASSPSGWYQETQYF
TRBV6-1,TRBJ2-7,-,few,TGTGCCAGCACCAGGGCGTACGAGCAGTACTTC,CASTRAYEQYF
TRBV20-1,TRBJ2-3,TRBD2,-,TGCAGTGCTAGAGCGACTAGCGGGAGGAGAAACACAGATACGCAGTATTTT,CSARATSGRRNTDTQYF
TRBV20-1,TRBJ2-3,TRBD1,few,TGCAGTGGCTCTTTAGAGAGGACAGGGAGGACGGTGTTGCAGTATTTT,CSGSLERTGRTVLQYF
TRBV20-1,TRBJ2-5,-,-,TGCAGTGCTAGAGTAGGGCCGGGACAGCCACGGGGGGAGACCCAGTACTTC,CSARVGPGQPRGETQYF
TRBV20-1,TRBJ2-2,TRBD1,-,TGCAGTGCTAGAGATCTCTCCAGGGGGTTCACCGGGGAGCTGTTTTTT,CSARDLSRGFTGELFF
TRBV20-1,TRBJ1-2,TRBD1,once,TGCAGTGCTAGAGACAGGGGGCTCGGGGGCTACACCTTC,CSARDRGLGGYTF
TRBV4-2,TRBJ1-5,-,-,TGTGCCAGCAGCCAAACAGGGTTAAGTCAGCCCCAGCATTTT,CASSQTGLSQPQHF
TRBV7-3,TRBJ2-7,TRBD2,few,TGTGCCAGCAGCGTAACAGCGGGGTACTACGAGCAGTACTTC,CASSVTAGYYEQYF
TRBV5-1,TRBJ1-1,TRBD1,-,TGCGCCAGCAGCTCCGTACCGGGACAGACCAACACTGAAGCTTTCTTT,CASSSVPGQTNTEAFF
TRBV11-2,TRBJ2-3,TRBD2,many,TGTGCCAGCAGCTTCCCCGGACTAGACACAGATACGCAGTATTTT,CASSFPGLDTDTQYF
TRBV29-1,TRBJ2-3,-,few,TGCAGCGTTGAGGTTCGGGGGCAGGGAGCAGATACGCAGTATTTT,CSVEVRGQGADTQYF
TRBV20-1,TRBJ2-3,-,-,TGCAGTGCTAGTCGGTTTGCGGGCCGCACAGATACGCAGTATTTT,CSASRFAGRTDTQYF
TRBV7-2,TRBJ2-3,TRBD2,few,TGTGCCAGCAGCTTCGGGGGGGACACAGATACGCAGTATTTT,CASSFGGDTDTQYF
TRBV5-1,TRBJ2-5,-,few,TGCGCCAGCAGCTTGAGAACAGATGTAAAAGAGACCCAGTACTTC,CASSLRTDVKETQYF